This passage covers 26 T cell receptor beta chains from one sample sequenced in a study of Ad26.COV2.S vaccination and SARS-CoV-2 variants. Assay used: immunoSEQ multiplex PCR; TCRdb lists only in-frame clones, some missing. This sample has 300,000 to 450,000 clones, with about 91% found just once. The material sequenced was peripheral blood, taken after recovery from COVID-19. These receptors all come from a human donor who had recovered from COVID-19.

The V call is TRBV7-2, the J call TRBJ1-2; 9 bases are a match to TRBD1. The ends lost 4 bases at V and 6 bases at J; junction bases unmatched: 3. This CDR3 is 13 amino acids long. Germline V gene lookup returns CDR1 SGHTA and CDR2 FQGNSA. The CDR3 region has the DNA TGTGCCAGCAGCTCACAGGGGGCTCATGGCTACACCTTC. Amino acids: CASSSQGAHGYTF.

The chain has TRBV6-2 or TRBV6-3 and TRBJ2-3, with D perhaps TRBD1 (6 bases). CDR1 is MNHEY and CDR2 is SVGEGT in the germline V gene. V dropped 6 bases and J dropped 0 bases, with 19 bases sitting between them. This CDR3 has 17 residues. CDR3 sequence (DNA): TGTGCCAGCAGCATAACTAGGGACACCTCTAGCACAGATACGCAGTATTTT. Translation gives CASSITRDTSSTDTQYF.

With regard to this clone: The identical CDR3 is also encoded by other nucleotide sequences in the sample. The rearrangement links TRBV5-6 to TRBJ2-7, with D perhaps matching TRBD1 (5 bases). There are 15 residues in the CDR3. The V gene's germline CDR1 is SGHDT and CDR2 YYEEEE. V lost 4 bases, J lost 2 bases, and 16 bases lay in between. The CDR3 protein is CASSLVGQGTYEQYF. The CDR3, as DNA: TGTGCCAGCAGCCTCGTAGGGCAGGGAACCTACGAGCAGTACTTC.

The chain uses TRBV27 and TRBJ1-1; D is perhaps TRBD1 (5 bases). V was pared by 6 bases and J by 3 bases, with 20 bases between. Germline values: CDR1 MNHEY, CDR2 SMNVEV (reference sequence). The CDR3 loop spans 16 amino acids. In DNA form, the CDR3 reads TGTGCCAGCAGCCGGACCGACAGCAGAGTTTACACTGAAGCTTTCTTT. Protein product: CASSRTDSRVYTEAFF.

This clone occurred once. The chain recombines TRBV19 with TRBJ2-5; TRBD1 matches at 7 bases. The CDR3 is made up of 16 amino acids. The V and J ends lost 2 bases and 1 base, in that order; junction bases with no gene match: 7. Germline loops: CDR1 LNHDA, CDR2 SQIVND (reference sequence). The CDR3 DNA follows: TGTGCCAGTAGTATATCGACAGGGTCGGGCCAAGAGACCCAGTACTTC. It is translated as CASSISTGSGQETQYF.

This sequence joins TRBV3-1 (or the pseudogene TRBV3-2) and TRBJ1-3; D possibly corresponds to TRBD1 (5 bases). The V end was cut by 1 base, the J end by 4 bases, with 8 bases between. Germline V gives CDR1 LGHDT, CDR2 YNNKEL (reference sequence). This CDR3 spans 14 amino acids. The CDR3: CASSQGQIGNTIYF. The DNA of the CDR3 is TGTGCCAGCAGCCAAGGACAGATAGGAAACACCATATATTTT.

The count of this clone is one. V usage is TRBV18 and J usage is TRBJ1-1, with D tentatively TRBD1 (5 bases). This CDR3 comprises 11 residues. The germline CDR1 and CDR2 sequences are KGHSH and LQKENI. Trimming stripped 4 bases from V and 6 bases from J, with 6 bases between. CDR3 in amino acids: CASSQGAEAFF. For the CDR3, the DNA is TGTGCCAGCTCACAAGGGGCTGAAGCTTTCTTT.

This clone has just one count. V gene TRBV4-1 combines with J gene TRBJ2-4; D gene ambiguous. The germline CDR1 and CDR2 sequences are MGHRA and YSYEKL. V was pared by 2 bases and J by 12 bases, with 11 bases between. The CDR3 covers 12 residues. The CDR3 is CASSQNHVTQYF. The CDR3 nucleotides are TGCGCCAGCAGCCAAAATCATGTTACTCAGTACTTC.

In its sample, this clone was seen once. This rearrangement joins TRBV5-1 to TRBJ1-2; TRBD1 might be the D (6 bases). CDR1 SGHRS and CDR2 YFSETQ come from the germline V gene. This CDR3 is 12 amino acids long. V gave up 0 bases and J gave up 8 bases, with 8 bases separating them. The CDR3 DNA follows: TGCGCCAGCAGCTTGGACAGGGAGGGCTACACCTTC. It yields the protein CASSLDREGYTF.

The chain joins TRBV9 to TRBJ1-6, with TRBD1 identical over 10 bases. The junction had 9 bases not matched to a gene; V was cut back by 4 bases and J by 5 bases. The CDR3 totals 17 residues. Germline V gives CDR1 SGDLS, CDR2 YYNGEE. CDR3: CASSSGQGGSNNSPLHF. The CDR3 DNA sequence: TGTGCCAGCAGCTCAGGACAGGGGGGGAGTAATAATTCACCCCTCCACTTT.

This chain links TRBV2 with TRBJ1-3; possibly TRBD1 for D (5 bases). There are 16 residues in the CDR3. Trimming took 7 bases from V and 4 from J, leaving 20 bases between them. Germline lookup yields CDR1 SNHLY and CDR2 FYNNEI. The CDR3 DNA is TGTGCCAGCATCGGTCTGGGACGAGCAAAGGGAAACACCATATATTTT. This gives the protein CASIGLGRAKGNTIYF.

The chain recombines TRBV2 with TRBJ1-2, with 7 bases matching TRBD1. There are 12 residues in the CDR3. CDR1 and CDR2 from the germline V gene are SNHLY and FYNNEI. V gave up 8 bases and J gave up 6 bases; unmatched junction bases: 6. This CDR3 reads CASDDRVNGYTF. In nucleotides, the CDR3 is TGTGCCAGCGATGACAGGGTTAATGGCTACACCTTC. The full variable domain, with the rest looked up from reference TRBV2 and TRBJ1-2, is EPEVTQTPSHQVTQMGQEVILRCVPISNHLYFYWYRQILGQKVEFLVSFYNNEISEKSEIFDDQFSVERPDGSNFTLKIRSTKLEDSAMYFCASDDRVNGYTFGSGTRLTVV.

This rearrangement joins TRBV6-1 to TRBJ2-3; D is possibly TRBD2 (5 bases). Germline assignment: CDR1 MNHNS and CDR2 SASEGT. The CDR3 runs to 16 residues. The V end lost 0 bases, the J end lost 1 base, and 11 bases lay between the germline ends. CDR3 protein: CASSEAEVAGTDTQYF. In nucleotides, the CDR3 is TGTGCCAGCAGTGAAGCGGAGGTAGCTGGCACAGATACGCAGTATTTT.

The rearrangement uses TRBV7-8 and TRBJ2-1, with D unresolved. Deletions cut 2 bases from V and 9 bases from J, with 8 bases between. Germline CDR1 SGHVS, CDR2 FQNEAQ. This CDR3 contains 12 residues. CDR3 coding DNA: TGTGCCAGCAGCTTACAAGCTACTGAGCAGTTCTTC. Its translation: CASSLQATEQFF.

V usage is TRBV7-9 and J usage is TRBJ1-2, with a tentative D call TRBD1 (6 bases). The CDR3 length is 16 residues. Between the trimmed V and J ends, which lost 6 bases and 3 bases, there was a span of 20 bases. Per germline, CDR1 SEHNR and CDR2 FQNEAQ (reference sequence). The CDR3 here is CASSPVPGEGDYGYTF. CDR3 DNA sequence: TGTGCCAGCAGTCCCGTCCCAGGGGAAGGGGACTATGGCTACACCTTC. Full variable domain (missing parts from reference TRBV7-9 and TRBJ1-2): DTGVSQNPRHKITKRGQNVTFRCDPISEHNRLYWYRQTLGQGPEFLTYFQNEAQLEKSRLLSDRFSAERPKGSFSTLEIQRTEQGDSAMYLCASSPVPGEGDYGYTFGSGTRLTVV.

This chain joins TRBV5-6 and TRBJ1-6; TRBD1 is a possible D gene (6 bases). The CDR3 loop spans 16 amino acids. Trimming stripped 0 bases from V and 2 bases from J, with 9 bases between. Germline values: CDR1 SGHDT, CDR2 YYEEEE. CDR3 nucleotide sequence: TGTGCCAGCAGCTTGGGTGGACAGACCTATAATTCACCCCTCCACTTT. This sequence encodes CASSLGGQTYNSPLHF.

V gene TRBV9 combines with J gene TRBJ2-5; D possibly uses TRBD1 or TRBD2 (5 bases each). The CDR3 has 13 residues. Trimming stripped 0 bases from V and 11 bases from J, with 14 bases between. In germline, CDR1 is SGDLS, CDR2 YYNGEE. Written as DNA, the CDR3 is TGTGCCAGCAGCGTAGTCGAGGGGCCACCACAGTACTTC. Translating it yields CASSVVEGPPQYF.

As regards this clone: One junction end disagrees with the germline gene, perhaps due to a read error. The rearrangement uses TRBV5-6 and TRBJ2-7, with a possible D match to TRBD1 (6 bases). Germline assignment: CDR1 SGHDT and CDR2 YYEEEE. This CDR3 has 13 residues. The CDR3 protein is CASSLGTAYQQYF. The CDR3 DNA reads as TGTGCCAGCAGCTTGGGGACAGCCTACCAGCAGTACTTC.

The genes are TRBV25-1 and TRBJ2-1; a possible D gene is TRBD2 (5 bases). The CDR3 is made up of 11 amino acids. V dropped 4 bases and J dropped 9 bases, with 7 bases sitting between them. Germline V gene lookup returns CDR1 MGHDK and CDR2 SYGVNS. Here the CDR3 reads CASSAGIEQFF. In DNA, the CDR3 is TGTGCCAGCAGTGCGGGAATTGAGCAGTTCTTC. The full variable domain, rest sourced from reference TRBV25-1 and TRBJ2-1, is EADIYQTPRYLVIGTGKKITLECSQTMGHDKMYWYQQDPGMELHLIHYSYGVNSTEKGDLSSESTVSRIRTEHFPLTLESARPSHTSQYLCASSAGIEQFFGPGTRLTVL.

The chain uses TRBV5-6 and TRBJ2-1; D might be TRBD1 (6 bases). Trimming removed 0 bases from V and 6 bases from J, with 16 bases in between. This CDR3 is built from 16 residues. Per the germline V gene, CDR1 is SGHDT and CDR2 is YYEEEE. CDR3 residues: CASSLGSGAIFNEQFF. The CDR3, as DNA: TGTGCCAGCAGCTTGGGTTCAGGGGCCATCTTCAATGAGCAGTTCTTC.

CDR3 bases: TGTGCCAGCAGTTTCTCGGACGGATACTACGAGCAGTACTTC. Its translation: CASSFSDGYYEQYF. This chain uses TRBV27 with TRBJ2-7; D is ambiguous. The V gene lost 3 bases and the J gene lost 3 bases, with 12 bases spanning the gap. The germline gives CDR1 MNHEY, CDR2 SMNVEV (reference sequence). This CDR3 is built from 14 residues.

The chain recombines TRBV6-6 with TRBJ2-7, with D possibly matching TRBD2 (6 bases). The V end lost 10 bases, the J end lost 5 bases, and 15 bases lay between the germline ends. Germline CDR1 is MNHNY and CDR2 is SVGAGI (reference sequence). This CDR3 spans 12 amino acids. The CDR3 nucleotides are TGTGCCACCTCGGGTAGCGGAGACGAGCAGTACTTC. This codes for CATSGSGDEQYF.

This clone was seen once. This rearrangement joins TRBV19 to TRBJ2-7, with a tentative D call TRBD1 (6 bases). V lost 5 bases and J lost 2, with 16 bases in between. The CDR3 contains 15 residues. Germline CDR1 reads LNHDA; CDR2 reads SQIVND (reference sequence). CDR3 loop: CASSWGQENAYEQYF. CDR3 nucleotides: TGTGCCAGTAGTTGGGGGCAGGAAAACGCCTACGAGCAGTACTTC.

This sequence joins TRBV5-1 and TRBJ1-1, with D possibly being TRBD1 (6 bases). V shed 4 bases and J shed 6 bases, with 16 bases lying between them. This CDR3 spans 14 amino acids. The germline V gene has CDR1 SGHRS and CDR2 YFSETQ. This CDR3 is CASSRDATGPEAFF. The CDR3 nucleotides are TGCGCCAGCAGCCGGGACGCGACAGGTCCTGAAGCTTTCTTT.

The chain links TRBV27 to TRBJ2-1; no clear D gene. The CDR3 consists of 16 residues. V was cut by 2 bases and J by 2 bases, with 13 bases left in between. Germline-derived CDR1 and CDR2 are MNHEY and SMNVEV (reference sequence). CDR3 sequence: CASSLVLDPTYNEQFF. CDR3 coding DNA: TGTGCCAGCAGTTTAGTCTTGGACCCTACCTACAATGAGCAGTTCTTC.

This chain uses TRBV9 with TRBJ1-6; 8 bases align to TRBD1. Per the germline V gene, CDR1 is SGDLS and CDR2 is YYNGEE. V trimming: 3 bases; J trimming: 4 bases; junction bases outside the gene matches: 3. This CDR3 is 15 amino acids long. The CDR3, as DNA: TGTGCCAGCAGCGGGGGACAGGATTATAATTCACCCCTCCACTTT. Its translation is CASSGGQDYNSPLHF.